Presented here are 4 T cell receptor beta chains from one specimen sequenced in a study of beta chain features in type 1 diabetes. Expressed TCRB transcripts were sequenced because the entire RNA isolate underwent reverse transcription. The assay was immunoSEQ multiplex PCR, and TCRdb's table has in-frame clones only and misses some. The table records nearly 250,000 clones, 14% of them present only once. The material sequenced was naive CD4+ T cells from blood. All receptors come from a woman in her 40s in good health.

This sequence joins TRBV6-1 and TRBJ2-5, with no clear D. V lost 1 base and J lost 7, with 10 bases in between. This CDR3 has 13 residues. CDR1 and CDR2 from the germline V gene are MNHNS and SASEGT. CDR3 nucleotide sequence: TGTGCCAGCAGTGAAGGGGTAGCTCGGACCCAGTACTTC. It yields the protein CASSEGVARTQYF.

CDR3 DNA sequence: TGTGCCAGCAGCCAAGAAGTAAGGGGGGGGAGACCCTACAATGAGCAGTTCTTC. This translates into CASSQEVRGGRPYNEQFF. This sequence joins TRBV4-2 and TRBJ2-1; D might be TRBD2 (7 bases). The CDR3 loop spans 18 amino acids. The germline V gene has CDR1 LGHNA and CDR2 YNFKEQ. V was cut by 0 bases and J by 2 bases, with 17 bases left in between.

V gene TRBV11-2 combines with J gene TRBJ2-7; 10 positions agree with TRBD1. Germline loops: CDR1 SGHAT, CDR2 FQNNGV. Losses at the gene ends were 6 bases for V and 2 bases for J; bases not matched to a gene: 10. CDR3 length: 16 amino acids. CDR3 in amino acids: CASSQIPGTGAYEQYF. CDR3 DNA sequence: TGTGCCAGCAGTCAAATCCCCGGGACAGGGGCCTACGAGCAGTACTTC.

This sequence joins TRBV6-5 and TRBJ2-1; 8 nucleotides align to TRBD2. Germline V gene sequence: CDR1 MNHEY, CDR2 SVGAGI. This CDR3 is built from 15 residues. The V and J ends lost 5 bases and 8 bases, in that order; junction bases with no gene match: 11. CDR3 nucleotide sequence: TGTGCCAGCAGTAGCCCCGCGGGAGGATATTATGAGCAGTTCTTC. Translation gives CASSSPAGGYYEQFF.